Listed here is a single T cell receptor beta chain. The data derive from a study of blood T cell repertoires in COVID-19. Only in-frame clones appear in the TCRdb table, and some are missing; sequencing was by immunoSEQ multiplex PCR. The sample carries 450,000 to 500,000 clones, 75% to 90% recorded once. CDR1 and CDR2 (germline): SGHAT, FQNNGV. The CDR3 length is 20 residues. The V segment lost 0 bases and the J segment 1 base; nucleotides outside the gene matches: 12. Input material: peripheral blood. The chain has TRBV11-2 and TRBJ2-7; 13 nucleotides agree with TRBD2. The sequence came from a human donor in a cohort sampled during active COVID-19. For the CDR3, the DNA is TGTGCCAGCAGCTTAGACCAGGGACTAGCGGGAAAGGTCGGGTCCTACGAGCAGTACTTC. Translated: CASSLDQGLAGKVGSYEQYF. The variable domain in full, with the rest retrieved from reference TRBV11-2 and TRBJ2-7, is EAGVAQSPRYKIIEKRQSVAFWCNPISGHATLYWYQQILGQGPKLLIQFQNNGVVDDSQLPKDRFSAERLKGVDSTLKIQPAKLEDSAVYLCASSLDQGLAGKVGSYEQYFGPGTRLTVT.